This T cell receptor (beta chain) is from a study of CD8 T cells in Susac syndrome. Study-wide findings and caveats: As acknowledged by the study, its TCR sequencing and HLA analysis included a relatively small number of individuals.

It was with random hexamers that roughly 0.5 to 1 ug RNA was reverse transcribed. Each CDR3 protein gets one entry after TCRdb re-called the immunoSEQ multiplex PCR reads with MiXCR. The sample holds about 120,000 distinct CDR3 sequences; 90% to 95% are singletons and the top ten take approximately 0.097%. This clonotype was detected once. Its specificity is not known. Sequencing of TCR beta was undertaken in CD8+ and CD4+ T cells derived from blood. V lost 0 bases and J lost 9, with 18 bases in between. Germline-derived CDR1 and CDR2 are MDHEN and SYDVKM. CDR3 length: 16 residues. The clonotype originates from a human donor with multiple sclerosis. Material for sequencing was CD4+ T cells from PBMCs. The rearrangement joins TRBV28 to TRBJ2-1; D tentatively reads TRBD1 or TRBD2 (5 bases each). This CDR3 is CASSLWGVPHKAEQFF. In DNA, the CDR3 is TGTGCCAGCAGTTTATGGGGGGTACCCCACAAGGCTGAGCAGTTCTTC. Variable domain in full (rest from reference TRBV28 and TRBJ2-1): DVKVTQSSRYLVKRTGEKVFLECVQDMDHENMFWYRQDPGLGLRLIYFSYDVKMKEKGDIPEGYSVSREKKERFSLILESASTNQTSMYLCASSLWGVPHKAEQFFGPGTRLTVL.